This TCR beta chain was observed in a study of T-cell reconstitution after alpha-beta-depleted transplantation in children (dated by TCRdb to about 2016). Notes on the research overall: Using TCR repertoire profiling, the study quantitatively followed how T-cell immune reconstitution unfolded in children after TCRalphabeta/CD19-depleted allogeneic hematopoietic cell transplantation. Paper-wide results and their limitations: In some patients, the high TCRbeta diversity seen at day 60 was put down to recipient T cells and intrathymic progenitors that had survived conditioning. The apparently early recovery of alphabetaT-cell counts about two months after transplant reportedly depended on only several hundred rapidly expanded clones that came from non-depleted graft cells. The frequencies of hyperexpanded clones fell over the following months, and after one year, T-cell counts and TCRbeta diversity were mostly attributed to newly produced T cells.

This clonotype turned up a few times. What antigen it recognizes has not been identified. Base qualities are missing; no much larger clone stands one base away. The treatment or condition label, read with the paper, signifies: allogeneic hematopoietic cell transplantation with graft depleted of TCRalphabeta T cells and CD19 B cells. TCRalphabeta/CD19-depleted allogeneic hematopoietic cell grafts were given to the transplant recipients, all of whom were children. Library preparation used PCR. Sequencing instrument: Illumina HiSeq 2500. TCR library preparation used molecular barcoding, with unique molecular identifiers applied to normalize quantification of the TCRbeta repertoire. The public reads were reanalyzed by TCRdb: fastp trimming at Q25, MiXCR alignment, in-frame beta chains only. When rows share a CDR3 protein, they turn into one entry using the most common DNA and genes. This sample lists approximately 350,000 distinct CDR3 sequences; roughly 15% were detected once. 35% to 50% of the sample rests with the top ten.

V and J are trimmed by 6 bases and 1 base, and the gene matches miss 7 bases of the junction. The germline V gene (reference sequence) provides CDR1 LNHDA and CDR2 SQIVND. Taken from cysteine to phenylalanine, the CDR3 has 15 residues. This entry keeps only the CDR3 DNA: 45 bases, framed from base 1. The source of this sequence is a male patient between 2 and 15 years old who had a stem cell transplant for acute lymphoblastic leukemia, so the T cells may come from the graft donor. The sequences come from PBMCs, mostly from graft donor cells, collected 360 days after TCRalphabeta/CD19-depleted stem cell transplant. This sequence uses TRBV19 and TRBJ2-7, with 9 bases aligning to TRBD2. The CDR3 protein is CASSPSGALSYEQYF. The nucleotide sequence is given as TGTGCCAGTAGCCCTAGCGGGGCATTATCCTACGAGCAGTACTTC.